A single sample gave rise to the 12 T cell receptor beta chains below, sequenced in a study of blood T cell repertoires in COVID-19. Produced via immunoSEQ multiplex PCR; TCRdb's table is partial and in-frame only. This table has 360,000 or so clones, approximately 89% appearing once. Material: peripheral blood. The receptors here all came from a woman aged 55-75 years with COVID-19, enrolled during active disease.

The CDR3 spells CASSLNQGFTEAFF. Here the CDR3 DNA reads TGTGCCAGCAGCTTGAACCAGGGTTTCACTGAAGCTTTCTTT. The rearrangement uses TRBV5-6 and TRBJ1-1, with D possibly being TRBD1 (5 bases). Trimming shortened V by 1 base and J by 4 bases, and 11 bases separated the two germline ends. Germline CDR1 SGHDT, CDR2 YYEEEE. The CDR3 runs to 14 residues.

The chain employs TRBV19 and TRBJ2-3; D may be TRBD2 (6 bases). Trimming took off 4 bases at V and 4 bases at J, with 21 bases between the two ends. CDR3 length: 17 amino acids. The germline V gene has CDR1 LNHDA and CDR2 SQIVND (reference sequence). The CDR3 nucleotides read TGTGCCAGTAGTAGAACATTCTTTGGGGGGTCCGCAGATACGCAGTATTTT. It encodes CASSRTFFGGSADTQYF.

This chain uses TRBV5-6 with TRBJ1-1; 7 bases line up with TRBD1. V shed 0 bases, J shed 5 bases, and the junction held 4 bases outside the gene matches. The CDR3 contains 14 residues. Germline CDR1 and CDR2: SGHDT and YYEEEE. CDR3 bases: TGTGCCAGCAGCTTGGCCAGGGGGGTTACTGAAGCTTTCTTT. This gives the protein CASSLARGVTEAFF.

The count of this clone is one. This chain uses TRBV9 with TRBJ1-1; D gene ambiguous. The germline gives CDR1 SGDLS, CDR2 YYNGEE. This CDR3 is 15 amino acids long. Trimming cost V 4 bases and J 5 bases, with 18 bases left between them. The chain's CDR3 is CASSPLGQKWTEAFF. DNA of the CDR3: TGTGCCAGCAGCCCACTGGGCCAGAAATGGACTGAAGCTTTCTTT.

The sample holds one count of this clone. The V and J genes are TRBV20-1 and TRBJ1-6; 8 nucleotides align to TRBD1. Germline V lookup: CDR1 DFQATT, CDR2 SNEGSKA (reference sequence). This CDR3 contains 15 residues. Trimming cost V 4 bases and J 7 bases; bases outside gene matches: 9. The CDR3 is CSATEDRGGNSPLHF. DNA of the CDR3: TGCAGTGCTACTGAAGACAGGGGAGGCAATTCACCCCTCCACTTT.

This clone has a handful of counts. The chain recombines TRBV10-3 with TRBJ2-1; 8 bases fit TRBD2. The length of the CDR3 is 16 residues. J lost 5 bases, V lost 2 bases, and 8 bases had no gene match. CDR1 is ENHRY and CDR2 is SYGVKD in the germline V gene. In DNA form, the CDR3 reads TGTGCCATCAGTGAGCCGGGTCGGGAGGGGGACAATGAGCAGTTCTTC. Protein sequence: CAISEPGREGDNEQFF.

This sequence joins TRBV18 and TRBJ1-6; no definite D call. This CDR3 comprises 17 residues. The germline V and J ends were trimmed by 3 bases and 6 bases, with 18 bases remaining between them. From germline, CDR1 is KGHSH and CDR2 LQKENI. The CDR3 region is CASSPPPPLAGNSPLHF. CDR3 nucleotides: TGTGCCAGCTCACCGCCCCCCCCCTTGGCGGGTAATTCACCCCTCCACTTT.

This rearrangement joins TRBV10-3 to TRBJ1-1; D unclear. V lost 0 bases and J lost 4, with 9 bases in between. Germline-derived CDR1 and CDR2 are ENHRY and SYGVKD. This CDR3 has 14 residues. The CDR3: CAISESGPGTEAFF. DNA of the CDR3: TGTGCCATCAGTGAGTCTGGTCCGGGCACTGAAGCTTTCTTT.

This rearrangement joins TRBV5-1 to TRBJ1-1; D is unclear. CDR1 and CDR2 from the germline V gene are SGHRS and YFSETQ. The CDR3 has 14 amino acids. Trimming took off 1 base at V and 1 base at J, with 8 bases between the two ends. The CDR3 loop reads CASSLKGENTEAFF. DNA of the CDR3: TGCGCCAGCAGCTTGAAGGGAGAGAACACTGAAGCTTTCTTT.

The CDR3 region is CASTLQGVNQPQHF. Written as DNA, the CDR3 is TGTGCCAGCACCCTACAGGGGGTAAATCAGCCCCAGCATTTT. This chain links TRBV2 with TRBJ1-5; 8 bases are a match to TRBD1. CDR3 size: 14 residues. Per the germline V gene, CDR1 is SNHLY and CDR2 is FYNNEI. V gave up 7 bases and J gave up 4 bases; unmatched junction bases: 6.

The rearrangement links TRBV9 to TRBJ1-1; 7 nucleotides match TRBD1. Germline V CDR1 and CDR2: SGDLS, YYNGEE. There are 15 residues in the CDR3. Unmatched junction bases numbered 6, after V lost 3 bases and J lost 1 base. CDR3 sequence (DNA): TGTGCCAGCAGCGGTGGACAGGCACCGAACACTGAAGCTTTCTTT. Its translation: CASSGGQAPNTEAFF.

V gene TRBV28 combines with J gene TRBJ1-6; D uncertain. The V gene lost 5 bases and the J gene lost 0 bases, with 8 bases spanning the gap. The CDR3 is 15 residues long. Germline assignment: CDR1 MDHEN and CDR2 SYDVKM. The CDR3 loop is CASSPINSYNSPLHF. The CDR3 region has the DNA TGTGCCAGCAGTCCTATTAACTCCTATAATTCACCCCTCCACTTT.